Listed here are 30 T cell receptor beta chains from one sample, sequenced in a study of blood T cell repertoires in COVID-19. Measured with immunoSEQ multiplex PCR; TCRdb has only the in-frame clones, and not every one. Of over 60,000 clones in the sample, 75% to 80% were seen once. Sequenced: peripheral blood. The receptor set was obtained from an elderly woman with acute or convalescent COVID-19.

CDR3 DNA: TGTGCCAGCAGTTCTTCCCCGAGGACAGGCGATCAGCCCCAGCATTTT. This gives the protein CASSSSPRTGDQPQHF. The chain carries TRBV6-2 or TRBV6-3 and TRBJ1-5, with 7 bases lining up with TRBD1. The germline CDR1 and CDR2 sequences are MNHEY and SVGEGT. The CDR3 loop spans 16 amino acids. With V trimmed by 4 bases and J by 5 bases, 11 bases remained unmatched.

The J gene is TRBJ2-1, the V gene TRBV7-3; 10 positions match TRBD2. V dropped 4 bases and J dropped 5; count of bases not matched to a gene: 8. Germline V gene data show CDR1 as SGHTA and CDR2 as FQGTGA. The CDR3 length is 16 residues. The CDR3 DNA follows: TGTGCCAGCAGCTCAACCGGGACTAGCGCAAACAATGAGCAGTTCTTC. This codes for CASSSTGTSANNEQFF.

This clone was seen ten or more times. The chain joins TRBV29-1 to TRBJ1-2; 9 bases fit TRBD1. The junction had 7 bases not matched to a gene; V was cut back by 4 bases and J by 4 bases. CDR1 is SQVTM and CDR2 is ANQGSEA in the germline V gene. The CDR3 spans 14 residues. The CDR3 nucleotides read TGCAGCGTTGGGGGACAGGGAGGCGGCTATGGCTACACCTTC. Translating gives CSVGGQGGGYGYTF. Combining the CDR3 with reference TRBV29-1 and TRBJ1-2 gives the whole variable domain SAVISQKPSRDICQRGTSLTIQCQVDSQVTMMFWYRQQPGQSLTLIATANQGSEATYESGFVIDKFPISRPNLTFSTLTVSNMSPEDSSIYLCSVGGQGGGYGYTFGSGTRLTVV.

The chain's CDR3 is CASTHLWNTEAFF. CDR3 DNA: TGTGCCAGCACCCACCTATGGAACACTGAAGCTTTCTTT. The V gene is TRBV28, the J gene TRBJ1-1; no clear D gene. V was cut by 7 bases and J by 1 base, with 10 bases left in between. The CDR3 spans 13 residues. Germline V gives CDR1 MDHEN, CDR2 SYDVKM. The complete variable domain, with remaining parts taken from reference TRBV28 and TRBJ1-1, reads DVKVTQSSRYLVKRTGEKVFLECVQDMDHENMFWYRQDPGLGLRLIYFSYDVKMKEKGDIPEGYSVSREKKERFSLILESASTNQTSMYLCASTHLWNTEAFFGQGTRLTVV.

The chain couples TRBV6-1 to TRBJ2-2; D possibly corresponds to TRBD2 (5 bases). V lost 1 base, J lost 5 bases, and 17 bases lay in between. Germline V gene data show CDR1 as MNHNS and CDR2 as SASEGT. The CDR3 extends over 17 amino acids. In DNA, the CDR3 is TGTGCCAGCAGTGAAGGGTTGGGCCTAGCCGGTACCGGGGAGCTGTTTTTT. The encoded protein is CASSEGLGLAGTGELFF.

There are a few counts of this clone. The rearrangement uses TRBV28 and TRBJ1-5, with D unclear. This CDR3 contains 14 residues. Deletions cut 3 bases from V and 3 bases from J, with 9 bases between. Germline loops: CDR1 MDHEN, CDR2 SYDVKM. The CDR3 nucleotides read TGTGCCAGCAGTTTCGGTGGGCCCAATCAGCCCCAGCATTTT. This codes for CASSFGGPNQPQHF. Combining the CDR3 with reference TRBV28 and TRBJ1-5 gives the whole variable domain DVKVTQSSRYLVKRTGEKVFLECVQDMDHENMFWYRQDPGLGLRLIYFSYDVKMKEKGDIPEGYSVSREKKERFSLILESASTNQTSMYLCASSFGGPNQPQHFGDGTRLSIL.

This chain uses TRBV5-1 with TRBJ2-2; TRBD1 matches at 11 bases. The J segment lost 5 bases and the V segment lost 4 bases, leaving 10 bases of the junction unmatched. This CDR3 contains 17 residues. Per germline, CDR1 SGHRS and CDR2 YFSETQ. This chain's CDR3 is CASSPPMDRGRTGELFF. The CDR3 DNA follows: TGCGCCAGCAGCCCGCCGATGGACAGGGGGCGAACCGGGGAGCTGTTTTTT. Filled out from reference TRBV5-1 and TRBJ2-2, the complete variable domain reads KAGVTQTPRYLIKTRGQQVTLSCSPISGHRSVSWYQQTPGQGLQFLFEYFSETQRNKGNFPGRFSGRQFSNSRSEMNVSTLELGDSALYLCASSPPMDRGRTGELFFGEGSRLTVL.

This chain uses TRBV10-3 with TRBJ1-2; TRBD1 agrees at 7 bases. The V gene end was trimmed by 2 bases and the J gene end by 3 bases; junction bases not matched to a gene: 0. The CDR3 runs to 13 residues. Per germline, CDR1 ENHRY and CDR2 SYGVKD. The CDR3 region is CAISERGHYGYTF. The DNA of the CDR3 is TGTGCCATCAGTGAGAGGGGGCACTATGGCTACACCTTC.

The genes are TRBV18 and TRBJ2-2; 11 nucleotides agree with TRBD1. Trimming took 5 bases from V and 0 from J; bases not matched to a gene: 5. Germline V gene sequence: CDR1 KGHSH, CDR2 LQKENI. CDR3 length: 17 amino acids. The CDR3: CASSARTGGANTGELFF. CDR3 DNA sequence: TGTGCCAGCTCAGCGCGGACAGGGGGCGCGAACACCGGGGAGCTGTTTTTT.

CDR3 residues: CASSIVGGGRAYEQYF. DNA of the CDR3: TGTGCCAGTAGTATTGTCGGGGGCGGGAGGGCCTACGAGCAGTACTTC. The chain carries TRBV19 and TRBJ2-7; 9 positions match TRBD2. Germline-derived CDR1 and CDR2 are LNHDA and SQIVND (reference sequence). Trimming at V came to 3 bases and at J to 2 bases, leaving 8 bases not matched to a gene. The CDR3 sequence is 16 residues long.

V gene TRBV7-2 combines with J gene TRBJ2-1; D unresolved. Germline V gene sequence: CDR1 SGHTA, CDR2 FQGNSA. The CDR3 is 12 residues long. The germline V and J ends were trimmed by 5 bases and 5 bases, with 7 bases remaining between them. CDR3 amino acids: CASSTYNNEQFF. The DNA for the CDR3 is TGTGCCAGCAGCACATACAACAATGAGCAGTTCTTC.

This sequence joins TRBV6-5 and TRBJ1-2; D might be TRBD1 (6 bases). The CDR3 sequence is 15 residues long. Deletions cut 0 bases from V and 4 bases from J, with 12 bases between. Germline loops: CDR1 MNHEY, CDR2 SVGAGI. Here the CDR3 DNA reads TGTGCCAGCAGTTACTCAGGGGTCAGGGGCTATGGCTACACCTTC. It translates to CASSYSGVRGYGYTF.

The chain joins TRBV18 to TRBJ1-1, with D unresolved. The CDR3 contains 13 residues. Germline V gene lookup returns CDR1 KGHSH and CDR2 LQKENI. Trimming removed 3 bases at V and 2 bases at J, with 7 bases between. In DNA, the CDR3 is TGTGCCAGCTCACCCGACAAAAACACTGAAGCTTTCTTT. Translated: CASSPDKNTEAFF.

This chain joins TRBV6-5 and TRBJ2-1, with TRBD2 identical over 13 bases. Trimming cost V 6 bases and J 8 bases; bases outside gene matches: 7. From germline, CDR1 is MNHEY and CDR2 SVGAGI. The CDR3 contains 15 residues. The CDR3 DNA follows: TGTGCCAGCAGATCACTAGCGGGAGGGCTCGATGAGCAGTTCTTC. Translating it yields CASRSLAGGLDEQFF.

V gene TRBV12-3 or TRBV12-4 combines with J gene TRBJ2-5; D is perhaps TRBD1 (6 bases). Trimming removed 3 bases at V and 5 bases at J, with 10 bases between. The CDR3 is 13 amino acids. This CDR3 reads CASSLGAVETQYF. The CDR3, as DNA: TGTGCCAGCAGTTTGGGGGCGGTGGAGACCCAGTACTTC.

This sequence joins TRBV7-5 and TRBJ1-5; TRBD1 is taken as the D call from the table, unchecked against the DNA. TRBV7-5 is annotated as a pseudogene. The CDR3 totals 16 residues. CDR3 region: CARSPLDRGSNQPQHF. The CDR3 DNA is TGTGCCAGAAGCCCCCTCGACAGGGGGAGCAATCAGCCCCAGCATTTT.

This chain links TRBV6-2 or TRBV6-3 with TRBJ1-5, with a weak D call TRBD1 (5 bases). Germline V gene sequence: CDR1 MNHEY, CDR2 SVGEGT. This CDR3 contains 15 residues. V dropped 4 bases and J dropped 2 bases, with 12 bases sitting between them. As DNA, the CDR3 is TGTGCCAGCAGTTCGCACGACAGACGCAATCAGCCCCAGCATTTT. This translates into CASSSHDRRNQPQHF.

This clone has only a few counts. The V and J genes are TRBV18 and TRBJ2-4; D is unclear. V dropped 5 bases and J dropped 5 bases, with 4 bases sitting between them. Germline assignment: CDR1 KGHSH and CDR2 LQKENI. The CDR3 extends over 11 amino acids. CDR3 in amino acids: CASSTENIQYF. The CDR3 region has the DNA TGTGCCAGCTCAACAGAAAACATTCAGTACTTC.

The chain couples TRBV18 to TRBJ2-1, with a weak D call TRBD2 (6 bases). Trimming cost V 2 bases and J 8 bases, with 22 bases left between them. The CDR3 length is 17 residues. CDR1 and CDR2 from the germline V gene are KGHSH and LQKENI. CDR3 amino acids: CASSPSPYVRDADEQFF. CDR3 DNA: TGTGCCAGCTCACCAAGCCCATACGTGCGGGATGCGGATGAGCAGTTCTTC.

The table lists this clone with a count of one. The chain couples TRBV5-4 to TRBJ2-3, with D possibly matching TRBD1 (6 bases). With 0 bases removed from V and 1 base from J, the gap between germline ends came to 9 bases. CDR3 size: 15 residues. Germline CDR1 SGHNT, CDR2 YYREEE (reference sequence). Here the CDR3 reads CASSLAGAGTDTQYF. DNA for the CDR3: TGTGCCAGCAGCTTGGCAGGGGCTGGCACAGATACGCAGTATTTT.

This chain joins TRBV30 and TRBJ2-3; 11 bases agree with TRBD2. This CDR3 region has 19 residues. After removal of 5 bases from V and 0 bases from J, the junction contained 16 bases not matched to a gene. CDR1 is GTSNPN, CDR2 SVGIG, per germline (reference sequence). CDR3 nucleotides: TGTGCCTGGGTTCCCATTAGCGGGAGGGCCATAACTAGCACAGATACGCAGTATTTT. Translating it yields CAWVPISGRAITSTDTQYF.

This chain connects TRBV5-1 to TRBJ2-2; D unresolved. V shed 6 bases and J shed 5 bases, with 11 bases lying between them. The length of the CDR3 is 13 residues. Per germline, CDR1 SGHRS and CDR2 YFSETQ. The CDR3 region is CASKVGETGELFF. In DNA, the CDR3 is TGCGCCAGCAAAGTAGGAGAAACCGGGGAGCTGTTTTTT.

Only a few counts were recorded for this clone. This chain uses TRBV4-1 with TRBJ2-2, with no clear D. This CDR3 is 14 amino acids long. The V end lost 1 base, the J end lost 7 bases, and 10 bases lay between the germline ends. Germline V gene data show CDR1 as MGHRA and CDR2 as YSYEKL. CDR3: CASSQVATSGELFF. CDR3 sequence (DNA): TGCGCCAGCAGCCAAGTTGCCACGAGCGGGGAGCTGTTTTTT.

The chain carries TRBV5-1 and TRBJ2-1; 7 bases fit TRBD2. The CDR3 contains 14 residues. From germline, CDR1 is SGHRS and CDR2 YFSETQ. The V and J ends lost 4 bases and 4 bases, in that order; junction bases with no gene match: 5. CDR3 protein: CASSTGLDYNEQFF. In DNA form, the CDR3 reads TGCGCCAGCAGCACCGGACTAGATTACAATGAGCAGTTCTTC.

This clone has only a few counts. For the CDR3, the DNA is TGTGCCAGCAGCTTAGATGTGCGGGGGATGAGGGCTTTCTTT. Protein product: CASSLDVRGMRAFF. This rearrangement joins TRBV11-2 to TRBJ1-1; a weak D match, TRBD1 (5 bases). The CDR3 covers 14 residues. V lost 0 bases, J lost 11 bases, and 16 bases lay in between. CDR1 SGHAT and CDR2 FQNNGV come from the germline V gene.

The V call is TRBV18, the J call TRBJ1-5, with D uncertain. Trimming took off 2 bases at V and 0 bases at J, with 17 bases between the two ends. The germline gives CDR1 KGHSH, CDR2 LQKENI. This CDR3 is built from 18 residues. The CDR3 DNA sequence: TGTGCCAGCTCACCAATGGAGGCGTTGGGATATAGCAATCAGCCCCAGCATTTT. Its protein is CASSPMEALGYSNQPQHF.

The V gene is TRBV18, the J gene TRBJ2-7; tentative D call: TRBD2 (6 bases). Looked up from germline, CDR1 is KGHSH and CDR2 is LQKENI. V was cut by 4 bases and J by 2 bases, with 12 bases left in between. The CDR3 totals 14 residues. CDR3 sequence (DNA): TGTGCCAGCTCACAAGGGACTGTTACCTACGAGCAGTACTTC. Protein: CASSQGTVTYEQYF.

The chain couples TRBV7-9 to TRBJ2-3; 8 nucleotides match TRBD2. The CDR3 sequence is 16 residues long. Trimming at V came to 1 base and at J to 2 bases, leaving 5 bases not matched to a gene. Germline V gene data show CDR1 as SEHNR and CDR2 as FQNEAQ (reference sequence). The chain's CDR3 is CASSLVGRGFTDTQYF. In nucleotides, the CDR3 is TGTGCCAGCAGCTTAGTCGGGAGGGGGTTCACAGATACGCAGTATTTT.

This clone was picked up a small number of times. The rearrangement links TRBV25-1 to TRBJ1-3, with D possibly being TRBD1 (5 bases). V was clipped by 5 bases and J by 5 bases, with 7 bases between them. Per the germline V gene, CDR1 is MGHDK and CDR2 is SYGVNS. The CDR3 is 12 residues long. The CDR3 is CASSNRRNTIYF. The CDR3 coding sequence is TGTGCCAGCAGTAACAGGAGAAACACCATATATTTT.

The chain combines TRBV30 with TRBJ1-5, with D perhaps matching TRBD1 (6 bases). V was trimmed by 5 bases and J by 9 bases, leaving 20 bases between them. CDR3 length equals 14 residues. Per the germline V gene, CDR1 is GTSNPN and CDR2 is SVGIG (reference sequence). CDR3 DNA sequence: TGTGCCTGGGGACCCCAGGGGCCCCAACGGCCCCAGCATTTT. Amino acid sequence: CAWGPQGPQRPQHF.